The source of this T cell receptor beta chain is a study of blood T cell repertoires in COVID-19. Original methodology: Estimation of nucleated cell counts was performed using reference gene primer amplification. The assay was immunoSEQ multiplex PCR, and TCRdb's table has in-frame clones only and misses some. V, J and clone size are taken as reported in that table, and D and trimming were inferred from the DNA itself. The sample holds roughly 200,000 clones, 70% to 90% seen once. J was trimmed by 5 bases and V by 6 bases; bases with no gene match: 7. Germline V gives CDR1 MGHDK, CDR2 SYGVNS. The CDR3 is made up of 15 amino acids.

Sequencing was done on a sample of peripheral blood. The rearrangement links TRBV25-1 to TRBJ1-4; TRBD1 matches 9 bases. The receptor comes from a man in his fifties or sixties with active or convalescent COVID-19. The CDR3 spells CASSPGTGWNEKLFF. The DNA for the CDR3 is TGTGCCAGCAGCCCCGGGACAGGGTGGAATGAAAAACTGTTTTTT.